This T cell receptor (beta chain) was recovered during a study of T cells of healthy individuals. Using its own MiXCR run on the 5' RACE reads, TCRdb lists one record per CDR3 protein. The sample has approximately 58,000 distinct CDR3 sequences, around 15% seen once; the top ten hold about 16%. In the case of this clonotype: A much larger clone sits a single nucleotide away, making a read error possible.

The germline gives CDR1 SGHRS, CDR2 YFSETQ. This CDR3 has 14 residues. The source of this sequence is a human donor in good health. This sequence joins TRBV5-1 and TRBJ1-1, with 8 positions matching TRBD1. CDR3 region: CASSWRQGRTVAFF. Here the CDR3 DNA reads TGCGCCAGCAGCTGGCGACAGGGGAGGACTGTAGCTTTCTTT.